The clone carrying this T cell receptor (beta chain) was detected once. Its target is not known. In this CDR3 the conserved last residue, phenylalanine or tryptophan, is missing, so a read error is likely. The CDR3 length is 13 residues. Trimming stripped 3 bases from V and 4 bases from J, with 9 bases between. The V gene's germline CDR1 is SGHAT and CDR2 FQNNGV. Sequencing was done on patients that had shown CD8+CD57+ cell expansion by flow cytometry. This entry comes from a study of CD8+CD57+ T cells in acquired aplastic anemia. Study-level points and caveats: Both patients and controls carried the same twenty-nine CD8+ CDR3 sequences. CD8+ Simpson's diversity in patients was not significantly different from that in controls.

CDR3 and TCR beta VDJ profiling relied on genomic DNA as the template. TCRdb re-analysed the reads in MiXCR, keeping a single row per CDR3 protein. The sample lists around 200,000 distinct CDR3 sequences, roughly 50% occurring once. Sequencing input: sorted CD4+, CD8+, or CD8+CD57+ T cells (not recorded which) from PBMCs. This sequence joins TRBV11-2 and TRBJ2-5, with unresolved D. This TCR was sampled from a human donor with aplastic anemia. The CDR3 loop is CASSFPGIETQYS. The CDR3 DNA reads as TGTGCCAGCAGCTTTCCGGGCATAGAGACCCAGTACTCC.